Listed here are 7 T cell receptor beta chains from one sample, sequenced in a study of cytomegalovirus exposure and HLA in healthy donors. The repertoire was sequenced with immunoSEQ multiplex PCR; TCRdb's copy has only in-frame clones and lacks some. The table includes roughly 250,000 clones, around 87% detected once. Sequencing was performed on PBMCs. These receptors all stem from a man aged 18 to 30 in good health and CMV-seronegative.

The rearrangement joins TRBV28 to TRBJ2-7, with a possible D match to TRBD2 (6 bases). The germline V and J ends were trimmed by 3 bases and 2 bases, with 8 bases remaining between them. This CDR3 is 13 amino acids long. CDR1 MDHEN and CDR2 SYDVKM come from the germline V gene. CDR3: CASSLGLAYEQYF. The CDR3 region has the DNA TGTGCCAGCAGTTTGGGACTCGCCTACGAGCAGTACTTC.

The CDR3 DNA is TGTGCCAGCAGCTTATTGAGCGGGAGTTTCACAGATACGCAGTATTTT. Its translation is CASSLLSGSFTDTQYF. The rearrangement joins TRBV7-9 to TRBJ2-3, with 8 bases fitting TRBD2. The V gene end was trimmed by 2 bases and the J gene end by 2 bases; junction bases not matched to a gene: 6. The CDR3 sequence is 16 residues long. The germline V gene encodes CDR1 SEHNR and CDR2 FQNEAQ (reference sequence).

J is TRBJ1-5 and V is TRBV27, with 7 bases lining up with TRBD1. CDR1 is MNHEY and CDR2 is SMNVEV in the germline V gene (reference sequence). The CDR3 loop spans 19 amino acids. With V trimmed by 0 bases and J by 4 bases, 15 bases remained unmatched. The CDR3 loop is CASSLSNRSTGKGNQPQHF. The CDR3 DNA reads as TGTGCCAGCAGTTTATCGAACAGGTCGACAGGGAAGGGGAATCAGCCCCAGCATTTT.

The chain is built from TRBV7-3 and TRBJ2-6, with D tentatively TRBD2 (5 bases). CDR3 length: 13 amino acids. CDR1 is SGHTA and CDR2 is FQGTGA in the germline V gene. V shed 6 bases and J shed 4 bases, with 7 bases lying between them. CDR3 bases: TGTGCCAGCAGTACTAGGGGGGCCAACGTCCTGACTTTC. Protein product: CASSTRGANVLTF.

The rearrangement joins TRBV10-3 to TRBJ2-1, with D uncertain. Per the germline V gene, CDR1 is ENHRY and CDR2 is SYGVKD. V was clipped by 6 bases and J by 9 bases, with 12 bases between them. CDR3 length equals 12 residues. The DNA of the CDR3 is TGTGCCATCAGCTCCCTAGAGAGTGAGCAGTTCTTC. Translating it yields CAISSLESEQFF.

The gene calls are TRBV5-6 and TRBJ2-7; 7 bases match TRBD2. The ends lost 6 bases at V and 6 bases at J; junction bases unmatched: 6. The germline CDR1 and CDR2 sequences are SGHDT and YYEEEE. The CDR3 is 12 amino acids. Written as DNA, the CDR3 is TGTGCCAGCACCCTTTGGGGGGGCGAGCAGTACTTC. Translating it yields CASTLWGGEQYF.

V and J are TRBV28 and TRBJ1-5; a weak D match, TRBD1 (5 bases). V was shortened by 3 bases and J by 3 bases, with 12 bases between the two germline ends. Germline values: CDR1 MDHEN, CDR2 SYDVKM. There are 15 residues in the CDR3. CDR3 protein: CASSFIRVANQPQHF. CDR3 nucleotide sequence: TGTGCCAGCAGTTTCATCAGGGTGGCCAATCAGCCCCAGCATTTT.